This T cell receptor (beta chain) came from a study of T cell repertoires in cytomegalovirus infection. The wider study: Both CMV infection and a matching HLA type were indicated by public TCR beta signatures.

Each CDR3 protein gets one entry after TCRdb re-called the reads with MiXCR. The data hold 550,000 to 700,000 distinct CDR3 sequences, with roughly 43% observed a single time. This CDR3 comprises 17 residues. V lost 0 bases and J 2 bases, leaving 16 bases between the germline ends. Germline V CDR1 and CDR2: SGHTA, FQGNSA. This clonotype has a count of ten or more. As yet, its antigen is unknown. Study outcomes and limitations: What dominated the ex vivo response were HLA-C-restricted CMV-specific TCR beta clonotypes. Summed public TCR beta family frequency identified CMV carriers bearing the relevant HLA.

The input for sequencing was cultured PBMCs, taken from culture after CMV antigen stimulation. The chain recombines TRBV7-2 with TRBJ1-1; a possible D gene is TRBD1 (5 bases). The TCR was taken from a human donor in good health (CMV status not recorded). Some clones in this sample may be carry-over from other donors' samples. The CDR3 DNA reads as TGTGCCAGCAGCTTAGCACTAACGAAGGGGCTTAACACTGAAGCTTTCTTT. As protein: CASSLALTKGLNTEAFF.